A single TCR beta chain is shown here with its context. Its antigen is not identified. The data originate from a study of blood T cells in healthy people across ages. Next came a second PCR, run for about 6 to 12 cycles, which used a sample-barcoded 5' primer along with a J-beta primer mix. TCRdb itself ran the 5' RACE reads through MiXCR, one entry per CDR3 protein. The data contain over a million distinct CDR3 sequences, approximately 25% of them singletons. Overall study findings and caveats: The long-lived group displayed more naive CD4+ cells, plus higher diversity, than the aged donors did. No one knew whether donors had CMV, which possibly confounded expanded clonotype changes.

This CDR3 has 15 residues. V lost 3 bases to trimming and J lost 1 base; unmatched junction nucleotides: 5. Germline values: CDR1 LGHNA, CDR2 YNFKEQ. The same sample was also studied in work on T cells of mothers and their children. That investigation notes: Every mother supplied over 10 million TCR beta CDR3 reads and every child approximately 2.8 million.

The source material was blood. The J gene is TRBJ2-5, the V gene TRBV4-2; TRBD2 aligns across 7 bases. The origin of this receptor is a girl aged 2 to 9 in good health. CDR3 coding DNA: TGTGCCAGCAGCCACCCTAGCGGCTCCCAAGAGACCCAGTACTTC. This codes for CASSHPSGSQETQYF.